The subject of this entry is one TCR beta chain. Its specificity is unknown. V was trimmed by 6 bases and J by 2 bases, leaving 15 bases between them. The CDR3 runs 15 residues. CDR1 and CDR2 from the germline V gene are MNHEY and SMNVEV (reference sequence). Relying on iRepertoire HTBI primers and Arm-PCR of CDR3 regions, the team built TCR beta libraries. TCRdb processed the multiplex PCR reads anew with MiXCR; each CDR3 protein has one entry. The table shows 500,000 to 700,000 distinct CDR3 sequences, with 16% occurring only once. Specified time point: newly diagnosed GD, antithyroid drugs for less than 3 months. From PBMCs, RNA was extracted and then used to make the TCR library. The data originate from a study of regulatory T cells in long-lasting Graves disease. Across the whole study: Under 3 months of antithyroid drugs had been taken by newly diagnosed Graves' patients. Study-wide points: Persistent disease was characterized by preferential usage of TRBV28, TRBJ1-2 and TRBJ2-5.

These data were also reused for a study on T cells in Graves' hyperthyroidism and ophthalmopathy. That study adds: First-round RT-PCR targeting the TCR CDR3 was performed with the HTBI primer set. The model made its ophthalmopathy prediction, and onset followed a median approximately 7 months later.

The chain is built from TRBV27 and TRBJ2-3, with D unclear. The sample in question was peripheral blood mononuclear cells (PBMCs), obtained at new diagnosis, from a patient treated with antithyroid drugs. The TCR originated in a woman aged 30 to 39 with Graves disease. CDR3 in DNA: TGTGCCAGCAGAGATCGGGTCATTAACACAGATACGCAGTATTTT. Amino acid sequence: CASRDRVINTDTQYF.